These T cell receptor beta chains were read from a single sample in a study of a mutant IDH1 vaccine in newly diagnosed glioma. Profiled with immunoSEQ multiplex PCR; TCRdb holds only in-frame clones, not every one. The data show 100,000 to 120,000 clones, about 90% seen once. Their recognized antigens are unknown. The sequencing used PBMCs, collected from a glioma patient whose treatment included an IDH1 peptide vaccine. The receptors derive from a woman between 50 and 59 years old with glioma. The CDR3 runs from the conserved cysteine through the conserved F or W. Fields, in order: D gene, V gene, clone size, J gene, CDR3 DNA, CDR3 protein. A D gene is named only where the DNA matches it firmly. Clone sizes are given selectively: once, few, many, or a class where the clone is expanded.

>TRBD2|TRBV18|NA|TRBJ2-4
TGTGCCAGCTCACCACCGGGAGGGGCGAAGGACACGGGCAAAAACATTCAGTACTTC
CASSPPGGAKDTGKNIQYF
>TRBD1|TRBV18|NA|TRBJ2-7
TGTGCCAGCTCACCACCGGGACAGGGGGCGTTGGAGCAGTACTTC
CASSPPGQGALEQYF
>NA|TRBV30|NA|TRBJ2-1
TGTGCCTGGAGTGTATCGGTGGGGTCCTCCTACAATGAGCAGTTCTTC
CAWSVSVGSSYNEQFF
>NA|TRBV6-1|NA|TRBJ1-5
TGTGCCAGCACCGGGGCGGGGAGGACCAATCAGCCCCAGCATTTT
CASTGAGRTNQPQHF
>NA|TRBV11-3|NA|TRBJ2-3
TGTGCCAGCAGCTTAGGAGGGACTAGCACAGATACGCAGTATTTT
CASSLGGTSTDTQYF
>NA|TRBV28|NA|TRBJ2-1
TGTGCCAGCAGTCCCGGCGGGGCAGGGGGGAGGGATGAGCAGTTCTTC
CASSPGGAGGRDEQFF
>TRBD2|TRBV7-9|NA|TRBJ2-7
TGTGCCAGCAGCGATACTAGCGGGAGGGCCCCCTACGAGCAGTACTTC
CASSDTSGRAPYEQYF
>NA|TRBV6-1|few|TRBJ2-7
TGTGCCAGCAGTGTGGCAGGCTACGAGCAGTACTTC
CASSVAGYEQYF
>TRBD2|TRBV2|NA|TRBJ2-7
TGTGCCAGCTTTAGGGGCCCAGCGGGAAACTACGAGCAGTACTTC
CASFRGPAGNYEQYF
>NA|TRBV7-6|NA|TRBJ2-2
TGTGCCAGCAGCCTCGCACCCGGGTCCCAACTGACCGGGGAGCTGTTTTTT
CASSLAPGSQLTGELFF
>NA|TRBV13|NA|TRBJ2-7
TGTGCCAGCAGCCGCCCGGGAGCCTACGAGCAGTACTTC
CASSRPGAYEQYF
>TRBD2|TRBV5-1|NA|TRBJ2-1
TGCGCCAGCCGGGGGGAGACCCAAACTGAGCAGTTCTTC
CASRGETQTEQFF
>NA|TRBV7-9|once|TRBJ2-7
TGTGCCAGCAGCTTAGTCACCACCTACGAGCAGTACTTC
CASSLVTTYEQYF
>TRBD1|TRBV7-8|NA|TRBJ1-3
TGTGCCAGCAGCCAAAGACAGGGCAACTCTGGAAACACCATATATTTT
CASSQRQGNSGNTIYF
>NA|TRBV9|NA|TRBJ2-3
TGTGCCAGCAGCCGCGCCGCGGTGGGCTTTAGCACAGATACGCAGTATTTT
CASSRAAVGFSTDTQYF
>TRBD2|TRBV29-1|NA|TRBJ2-1
TGCAGCGTTGTTAGCGGGGCCTACAATGAGCAGTTCTTC
CSVVSGAYNEQFF
>TRBD2|TRBV7-2|NA|TRBJ2-5
TGTGCCAGCAGCTTAGGGACACTAGCGGGAGGCCAAGAGACCCAGTACTTC
CASSLGTLAGGQETQYF
>NA|TRBV6-1|NA|TRBJ2-7
TGTGCCAGCAGGGAGGCCGAGGGTCGGGCCTACGAGCAGTACTTC
CASREAEGRAYEQYF
>NA|TRBV7-8|NA|TRBJ2-1
TGTGCCAGCACCGACCAGGACTTCTCTCTCGGTACCAATGAGCAGTTCTTC
CASTDQDFSLGTNEQFF
>TRBD1|TRBV5-1|NA|TRBJ1-2
TGCGCCAGCAGCCTTCCGGGACAGTCCAACTATGGCTACACCTTC
CASSLPGQSNYGYTF
>TRBD2|TRBV11-2|NA|TRBJ2-1
TGTGCCAGCAGCTCACAAGTAGCGGGAGGTTACAATGAGCAGTTCTTC
CASSSQVAGGYNEQFF
>TRBD2|TRBV6-1|once|TRBJ2-1
TGTGCCAGCACGGGGACTAGAGTCCACAATGAGCAGTTCTTC
CASTGTRVHNEQFF
>TRBD2|TRBV7-9|NA|TRBJ2-1
TGTGCCAGCAGCTCGTTACTCACTAGCGCTAAAAGAAATGAGCAGTTCTTC
CASSSLLTSAKRNEQFF
>TRBD2|TRBV27|NA|TRBJ2-7
TGTGCCAGCAGTTCACCCCTAGCGGGAGTTCACGAGCAGTACTTC
CASSSPLAGVHEQYF
>NA|TRBV15|NA|TRBJ1-3
TGTGCCACCAGTCCCGACGCGGGAAACACCATATATTTT
CATSPDAGNTIYF
>NA|TRBV9|NA|TRBJ1-5
TGTGCCAGCAGCGGCGTTTGGTGGGGGAGCAATCAGCCCCAGCATTTT
CASSGVWWGSNQPQHF
>NA|TRBV28|NA|TRBJ2-3
TGTGCCAGCAGTTTTACGGATACGCAGTATTTT
CASSFTDTQYF
>TRBD2|TRBV5-1|once|TRBJ2-2
TGCGCCAGCAGCGAAACTAGCGGGAGCGGGAGCGGGGAGCTGTTTTTT
CASSETSGSGSGELFF
>TRBD1|TRBV30|NA|TRBJ2-3
TGTGCCTCCACAGGGGGCGCGGGAATTGACACAGATACGCAGTATTTT
CASTGGAGIDTDTQYF
>TRBD2|TRBV7-9|NA|TRBJ2-1
TGTGCCAGCATAGTGAACGGGAGGTCTTACGGTGAGCAGTTCTTC
CASIVNGRSYGEQFF
>NA|TRBV6-1|NA|TRBJ1-1
TGTGCCAGCAGTGCAGACAGGTCGGAAGCTTTCTTT
CASSADRSEAFF
>NA|TRBV5-4|NA|TRBJ1-1
TGTGCCAGCAGCTTGGACATGAACACTGAAGCTTTCTTT
CASSLDMNTEAFF
>TRBD2|TRBV19|NA|TRBJ2-1
TGTGCCAGTAGTCCCACCGGGACTAGCAATGAGCAGTTCTTC
CASSPTGTSNEQFF
>NA|TRBV6-5|NA|TRBJ2-7
TGTGCCAGCAGTTACTCGTTGAGCAACTACGAGCAGTACTTC
CASSYSLSNYEQYF
>TRBD2|TRBV20-1|NA|TRBJ2-5
TGCAGTCAGCGGGGTCAAGAGACCCAGTACTTC
CSQRGQETQYF
>TRBD2|TRBV7-8|NA|TRBJ2-7
TGTGCCAGCAGCTTCCGGACTAGCGGAAGCTCCTACGAGCAGTACTTC
CASSFRTSGSSYEQYF
>NA|TRBV7-8|NA|TRBJ1-2
TGTGCCAGCAGCTTGAAGTCGTTGACACTGGGAATTATCGGCTACACCTTC
CASSLKSLTLGIIGYTF
>NA|TRBV28|once|TRBJ2-3
TGTGCCAGCAGTTTTCTTAGCGGTCCTGTGTATACGCAGTATTTT
CASSFLSGPVYTQYF
>TRBD1|TRBV27|NA|TRBJ1-5
TGTGCCAGCAGGCCCACAGGGGGCGTTAGCAATCAGCCCCAGCATTTT
CASRPTGGVSNQPQHF
>NA|TRBV7-9|NA|TRBJ1-2
TGTGCCAGCAGGGGCCGCTCTTGGGATGGCTACACCTTC
CASRGRSWDGYTF
>NA|TRBV28|NA|TRBJ1-5
TGTGCCAGCAGTTTAGAGGGACGATGGGGGCAGCCCCAGCATTTT
CASSLEGRWGQPQHF
>TRBD1|TRBV28|NA|TRBJ2-2
TGTGCCACCAAACCAGCCAGGGGGCTTAACACCGGGGAGCTGTTTTTT
CATKPARGLNTGELFF
>NA|TRBV15|NA|TRBJ1-2
TGTGCCACCAGCAGAGATGCAGGGTGGGGTGGCTACACCTTC
CATSRDAGWGGYTF
>NA|TRBV7-2|NA|TRBJ2-7
TGTGCCAGCAGCTTAGGACGGCACTCCTACGAGCAGTACTTC
CASSLGRHSYEQYF
>TRBD1|TRBV7-9|NA|TRBJ2-2
TGTGCCAGCAGCCGGCCGCAGGGGGCGACCGGGGAGCTGTTTTTT
CASSRPQGATGELFF
>NA|TRBV6-5|NA|TRBJ1-1
TGTGCCAGCAAAAAACAGGACTTGAACACTGAAGCTTTCTTT
CASKKQDLNTEAFF
>TRBD2|TRBV19|NA|TRBJ2-2
TGTGCCAGTAAAATAGCGGGTCCGAACACCGGGGAGCTGTTTTTT
CASKIAGPNTGELFF
>NA|TRBV13|once|TRBJ2-3
TGTGCCAGCAGCCCACAGGGCGATACGCAGTATTTT
CASSPQGDTQYF
>NA|TRBV30|NA|TRBJ2-1
TGTGCCTGGAGTGCCGGGGGGCCAGGCGATGAGCAGTTCTTC
CAWSAGGPGDEQFF
>NA|TRBV4-1|few|TRBJ1-4
TGCGCCAGCAGCCAAACGGGCCGGGATGAAAAACTGTTTTTT
CASSQTGRDEKLFF
>TRBD1|TRBV2|NA|TRBJ1-5
TGTGCCAGCAGAGGGACAGGGGATCAGCCCCAGCATTTT
CASRGTGDQPQHF
>NA|TRBV2|NA|TRBJ1-5
TGTGCCAGCAGTGGGCAGGGGAGGTTCGATCAGCCCCAGCATTTT
CASSGQGRFDQPQHF
>TRBD2|TRBV28|NA|TRBJ2-2
TGTGCCAGCAGTTTATCTAGCGGGGAGACCGGGGAGCTGTTTTTT
CASSLSSGETGELFF
>NA|TRBV2|NA|TRBJ1-1
TGTGCCAGCAGTGAAATGGAAAGGCTGAACACTGAAGCTTTCTTT
CASSEMERLNTEAFF
>TRBD1|TRBV5-1|NA|TRBJ2-3
TGCGCCAGCAGCTTGGGAACAGGGGTTAATGGGCAGTATTTT
CASSLGTGVNGQYF
>TRBD2|TRBV4-1|NA|TRBJ2-7
TGCGCCAGCAGCCAAGCCGCCGCGGGAGGTTCATACGAGCAGTACTTC
CASSQAAAGGSYEQYF